This T cell receptor (beta chain) was sequenced during a study of T-cell reconstitution after alpha-beta-depleted transplantation in children. This CDR3 has 15 residues. Between the trimmed V and J ends, which lost 4 bases and 0 bases, there was a span of 13 bases. Germline CDR1 and CDR2: SGHRS and YFSETQ. This clonotype came up many times. Preparation of the TCRbeta library involved a method that used unique molecular identifiers. MiXCR, applied by TCRdb to the PCR reads, yields one record per CDR3 protein. Counted here are about 470,000 distinct CDR3 sequences, 43% occurring once; the ten biggest clones make up 27%.

The input for sequencing was PBMCs, taken before TCRalphabeta/CD19-depleted stem cell transplant. The chain couples TRBV5-1 to TRBJ2-5, with D possibly being TRBD1 (6 bases). This TCR came from a girl aged 2-10 years with aplastic anemia, due to receive a stem cell transplant. The DNA of the CDR3 is TGCGCCAGCAGCGTGAACCAGGGGTACCAAGAGACCCAGTACTTC. Its translation is CASSVNQGYQETQYF. The variable domain in full, with the rest retrieved from reference TRBV5-1 and TRBJ2-5, is KAGVTQTPRYLIKTRGQQVTLSCSPISGHRSVSWYQQTPGQGLQFLFEYFSETQRNKGNFPGRFSGRQFSNSRSEMNVSTLELGDSALYLCASSVNQGYQETQYFGPGTRLLVL.